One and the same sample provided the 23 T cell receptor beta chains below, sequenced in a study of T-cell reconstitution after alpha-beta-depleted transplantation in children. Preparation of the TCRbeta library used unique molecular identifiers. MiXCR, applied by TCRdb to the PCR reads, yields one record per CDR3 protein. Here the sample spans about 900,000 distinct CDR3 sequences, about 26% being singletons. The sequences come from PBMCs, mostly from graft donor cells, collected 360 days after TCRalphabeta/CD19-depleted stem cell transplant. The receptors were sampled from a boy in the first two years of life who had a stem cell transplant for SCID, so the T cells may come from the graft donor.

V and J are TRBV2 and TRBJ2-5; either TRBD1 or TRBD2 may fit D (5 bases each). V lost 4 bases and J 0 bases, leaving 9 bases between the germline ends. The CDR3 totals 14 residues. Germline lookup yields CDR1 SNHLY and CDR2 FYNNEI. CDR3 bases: TGTGCCAGCAGTGTGGGGGAATACCAAGAGACCCAGTACTTC. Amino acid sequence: CASSVGEYQETQYF.

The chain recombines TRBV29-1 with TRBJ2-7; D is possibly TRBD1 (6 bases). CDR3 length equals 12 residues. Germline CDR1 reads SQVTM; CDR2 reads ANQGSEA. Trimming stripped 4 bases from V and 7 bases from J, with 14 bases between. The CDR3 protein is CSVVRGRGEQYF. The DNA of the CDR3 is TGCAGCGTTGTCAGGGGCCGGGGAGAGCAGTACTTC.

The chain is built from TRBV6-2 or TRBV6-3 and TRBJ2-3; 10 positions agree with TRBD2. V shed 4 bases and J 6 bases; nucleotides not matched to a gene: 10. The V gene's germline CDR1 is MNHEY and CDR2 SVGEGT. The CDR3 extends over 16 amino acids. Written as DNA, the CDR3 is TGTGCCAGCAGTTCCCCGAGCGGGGGGGACTTGGATACGCAGTATTTT. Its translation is CASSSPSGGDLDTQYF.

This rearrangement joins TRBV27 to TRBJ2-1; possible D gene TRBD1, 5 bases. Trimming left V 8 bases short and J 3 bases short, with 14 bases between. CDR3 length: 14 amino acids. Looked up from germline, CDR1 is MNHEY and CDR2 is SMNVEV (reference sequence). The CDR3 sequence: CASSSRGYYNEQFF. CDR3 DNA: TGTGCCAGCTCCTCAAGGGGATACTACAATGAGCAGTTCTTC.

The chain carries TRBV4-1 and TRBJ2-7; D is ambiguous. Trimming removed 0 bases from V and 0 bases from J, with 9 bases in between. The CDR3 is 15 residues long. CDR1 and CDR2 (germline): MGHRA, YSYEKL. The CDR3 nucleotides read TGCGCCAGCAGCCAAGAATGGCGCTTCTCCTACGAGCAGTACTTC. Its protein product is CASSQEWRFSYEQYF.

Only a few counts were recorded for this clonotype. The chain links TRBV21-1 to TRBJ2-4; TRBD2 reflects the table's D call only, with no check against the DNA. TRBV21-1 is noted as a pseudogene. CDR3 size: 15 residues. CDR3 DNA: TGTGCCAGCAGCACAAACATCCTAATGGCCCTTTTTCAGTACTTC. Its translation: CASSTNILMALFQYF.

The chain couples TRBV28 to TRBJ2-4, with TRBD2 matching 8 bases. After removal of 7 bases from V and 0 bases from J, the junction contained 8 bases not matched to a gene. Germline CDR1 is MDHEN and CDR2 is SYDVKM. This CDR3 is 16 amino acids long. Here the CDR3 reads CASTTTGGEAKNIQYF. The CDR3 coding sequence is TGTGCCAGCACCACCACGGGGGGGGAAGCCAAAAACATTCAGTACTTC.

CDR3 sequence (DNA): TGCAGTGCTAAGCGGCTAGCGGGGGTCACAGATACGCAGTATTTT. Its translation: CSAKRLAGVTDTQYF. The chain is built from TRBV20-1 and TRBJ2-3, with 10 bases matching TRBD2. Germline CDR1 is DFQATT and CDR2 is SNEGSKA (reference sequence). This CDR3 contains 15 residues. V was clipped by 4 bases and J by 2 bases; unmatched bases: 6.

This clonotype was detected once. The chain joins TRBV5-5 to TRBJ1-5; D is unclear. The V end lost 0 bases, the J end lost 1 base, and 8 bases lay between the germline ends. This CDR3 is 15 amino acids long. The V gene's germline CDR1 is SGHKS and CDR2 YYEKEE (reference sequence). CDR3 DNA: TGTGCCAGCAGCTTGGTTCCGTGGAGCAATCAGCCCCAGCATTTT. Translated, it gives CASSLVPWSNQPQHF.

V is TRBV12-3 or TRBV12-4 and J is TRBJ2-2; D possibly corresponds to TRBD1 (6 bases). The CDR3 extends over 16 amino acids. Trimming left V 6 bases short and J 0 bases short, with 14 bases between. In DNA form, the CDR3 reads TGTGCCAGCAGCCACGACAGGTCCTCGAACACCGGGGAGCTGTTTTTT. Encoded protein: CASSHDRSSNTGELFF.

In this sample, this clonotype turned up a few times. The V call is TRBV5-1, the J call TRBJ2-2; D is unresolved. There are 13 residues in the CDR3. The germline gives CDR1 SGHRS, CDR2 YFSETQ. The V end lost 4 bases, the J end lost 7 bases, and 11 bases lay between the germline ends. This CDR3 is CASSTLGSGELFF. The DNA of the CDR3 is TGCGCCAGCAGCACCTTAGGCAGCGGGGAGCTGTTTTTT.

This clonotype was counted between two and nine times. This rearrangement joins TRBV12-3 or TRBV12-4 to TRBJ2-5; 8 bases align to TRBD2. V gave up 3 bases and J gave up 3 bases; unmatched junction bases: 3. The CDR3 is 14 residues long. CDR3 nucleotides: TGTGCCAGCAGTTTGGAGCGGGGGAAAGAGACCCAGTACTTC. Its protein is CASSLERGKETQYF.

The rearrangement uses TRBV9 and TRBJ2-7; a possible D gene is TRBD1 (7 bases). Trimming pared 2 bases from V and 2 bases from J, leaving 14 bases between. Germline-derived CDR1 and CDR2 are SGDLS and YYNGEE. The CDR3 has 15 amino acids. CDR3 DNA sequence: TGTGCCAGCAGCGTCGGGGGAACAGGGGCCTACGAGCAGTACTTC. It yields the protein CASSVGGTGAYEQYF.

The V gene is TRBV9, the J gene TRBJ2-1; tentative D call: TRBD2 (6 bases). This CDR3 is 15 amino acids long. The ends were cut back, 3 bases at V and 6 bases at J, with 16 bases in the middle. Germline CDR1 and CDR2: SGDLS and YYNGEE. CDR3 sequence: CASSAMGWGGNEQFF. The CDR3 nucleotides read TGTGCCAGCAGCGCAATGGGTTGGGGAGGCAATGAGCAGTTCTTC.

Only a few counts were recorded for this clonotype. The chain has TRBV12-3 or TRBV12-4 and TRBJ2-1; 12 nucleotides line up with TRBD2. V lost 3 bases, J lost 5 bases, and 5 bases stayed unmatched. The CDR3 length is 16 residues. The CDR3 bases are TGTGCCAGCAGTTTGTTAGGACTAGCGGGGAACAATGAGCAGTTCTTC. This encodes CASSLLGLAGNNEQFF.

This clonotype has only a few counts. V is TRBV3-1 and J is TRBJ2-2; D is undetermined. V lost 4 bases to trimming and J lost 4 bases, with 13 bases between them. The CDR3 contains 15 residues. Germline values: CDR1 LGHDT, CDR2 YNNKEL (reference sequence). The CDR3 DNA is TGTGCCAGCAGCCTGACTCCATTGCCCACCGGGGAGCTGTTTTTT. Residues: CASSLTPLPTGELFF.

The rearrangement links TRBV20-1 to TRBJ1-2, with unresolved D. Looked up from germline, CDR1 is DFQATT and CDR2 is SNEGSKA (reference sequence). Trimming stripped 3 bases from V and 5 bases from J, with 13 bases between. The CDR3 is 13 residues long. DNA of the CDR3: TGCAGTGCTAGGGCCGGGATCCGATATGGCTACACCTTC. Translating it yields CSARAGIRYGYTF.

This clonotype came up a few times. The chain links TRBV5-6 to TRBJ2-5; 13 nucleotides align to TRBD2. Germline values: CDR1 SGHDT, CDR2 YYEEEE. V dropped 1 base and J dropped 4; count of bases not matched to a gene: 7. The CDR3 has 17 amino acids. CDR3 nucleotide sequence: TGTGCCAGCAGCTTGCCGGGGACTAGCGGGGTTGCAGAGACCCAGTACTTC. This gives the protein CASSLPGTSGVAETQYF.

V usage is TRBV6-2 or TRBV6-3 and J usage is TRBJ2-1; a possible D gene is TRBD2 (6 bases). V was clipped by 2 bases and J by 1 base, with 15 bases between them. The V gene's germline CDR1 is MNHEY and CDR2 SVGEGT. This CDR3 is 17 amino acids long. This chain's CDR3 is CASSYKRLDKSYNEQFF. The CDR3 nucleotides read TGTGCCAGCAGTTACAAACGACTAGACAAATCCTACAATGAGCAGTTCTTC.

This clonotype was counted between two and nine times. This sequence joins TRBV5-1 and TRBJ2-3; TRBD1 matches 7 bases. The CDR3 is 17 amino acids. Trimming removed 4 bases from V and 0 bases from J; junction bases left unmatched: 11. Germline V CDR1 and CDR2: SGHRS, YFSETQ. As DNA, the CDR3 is TGCGCCAGCAGCCAGACAGGGTTAGGTCCTAGCACAGATACGCAGTATTTT. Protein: CASSQTGLGPSTDTQYF.

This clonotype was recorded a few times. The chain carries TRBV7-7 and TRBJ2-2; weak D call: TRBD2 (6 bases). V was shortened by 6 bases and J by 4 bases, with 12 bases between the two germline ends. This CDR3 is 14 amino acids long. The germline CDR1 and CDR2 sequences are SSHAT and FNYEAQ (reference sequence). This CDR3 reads CASRRSSGTGELFF. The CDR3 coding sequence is TGTGCCAGCAGGAGGAGTAGCGGCACCGGGGAGCTGTTTTTT.

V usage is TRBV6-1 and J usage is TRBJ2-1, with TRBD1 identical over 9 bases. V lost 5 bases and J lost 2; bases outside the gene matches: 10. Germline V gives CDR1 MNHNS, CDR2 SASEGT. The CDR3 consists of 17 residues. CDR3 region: CASSLGRDREAYNEQFF. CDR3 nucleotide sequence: TGTGCCAGCAGTCTAGGACGGGACAGGGAGGCCTACAATGAGCAGTTCTTC.

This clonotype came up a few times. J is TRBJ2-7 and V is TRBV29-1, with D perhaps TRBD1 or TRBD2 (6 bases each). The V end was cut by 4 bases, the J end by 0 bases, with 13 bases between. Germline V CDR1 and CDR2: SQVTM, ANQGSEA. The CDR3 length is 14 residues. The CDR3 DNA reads TGCAGCGTTGTAGGGGGGAGTGGCTCCTACGAGCAGTACTTC. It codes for CSVVGGSGSYEQYF.